This TCR beta chain was recorded in a study of beta chain features in type 1 diabetes. Germline V gene sequence: CDR1 LGHNA, CDR2 YNFKEQ. The CDR3 length is 15 residues. The ends were cut back, 1 base at V and 2 bases at J, with 8 bases in the middle. The isolated RNA, all of it, was reverse transcribed, so expressed TCRB transcripts were what got sequenced. Libraries were prepared by immunoSEQ multiplex PCR; TCRdb keeps only in-frame clonotypes and omits some of them. The repertoire has 300,000 to 350,000 clones, roughly 21% of them found once; the top ten carry approximately 0.046%. About 110 mL of blood, on average, came from one heparinised draw per donor. In this sample, this clone turned up a few times.

The sequenced sample was naive CD4+ T cells from blood. This sequence joins TRBV4-2 and TRBJ2-2, with a weak D call TRBD2 (6 bases). The sequence derives from a woman aged 18-29 years in good health. For the CDR3, the DNA is TGTGCCAGCAGCCAAGTAGCGGTTAACACCGGGGAGCTGTTTTTT. It encodes CASSQVAVNTGELFF.